Listed below are T cell receptor beta chains from one sample, sequenced in a study of blood T cell repertoires in COVID-19. This table comes from immunoSEQ multiplex PCR, and its TCRdb copy is limited to in-frame clones, with some not included. The sample consists of 210,000 or so clones, approximately 84% of them appearing once. The material sequenced was peripheral blood. The origin of the receptors is a woman between 65 and 79 years old with active or convalescent COVID-19. Both conserved end residues are part of each CDR3. The D gene is left open where the match is weak. Size values are once, few and many counts, or a class for expanded clones, and some rows have none.

v_gene	d_gene	j_gene	abundance	CDR3aa	CDR3nt
TRBV2	TRBD1	TRBJ1-6	few	CASSDLGQGGTPLHF	TGTGCCAGCAGTGACCTCGGACAGGGTGGGACACCCCTCCACTTT
TRBV19	TRBD1	TRBJ1-2	NA	CASSKYLTGNGYTF	TGTGCCAGTAGTAAGTACCTGACAGGGAATGGCTACACCTTC
TRBV7-9	NA	TRBJ2-7	NA	CASSAGLYEQYF	TGTGCCAGCAGCGCAGGGCTATACGAGCAGTACTTC
TRBV19	NA	TRBJ1-2	NA	CASSHRVTNYGYTF	TGTGCCAGTAGCCACAGGGTGACTAACTATGGCTACACCTTC
TRBV29-1	NA	TRBJ2-3	NA	CSVDTAGDTQYF	TGCAGCGTTGATACTGCAGGGGATACGCAGTATTTT
TRBV3-1/TRBV3-2	NA	TRBJ2-3	NA	CASSQEGGFTDTQYF	TGTGCCAGCAGCCAAGAAGGGGGATTCACAGATACGCAGTATTTT
TRBV12-5	TRBD2	TRBJ2-3	NA	CASAGGGSTDTQYF	TGTGCTAGTGCCGGTGGCGGGAGTACAGATACGCAGTATTTT
TRBV10-3	TRBD2	TRBJ2-3	once	CAISESVGAGGDVSTQYF	TGTGCCATCAGTGAGTCGGTGGGTGCGGGAGGAGATGTGAGTACGCAGTATTTT
TRBV7-8	TRBD1	TRBJ2-2	few	CASTIQGANTGELFF	TGTGCCAGCACCATCCAGGGGGCGAACACCGGGGAGCTGTTTTTT
TRBV28	NA	TRBJ1-1	NA	CASSQSTRIRSEAFF	TGTGCCAGCAGTCAGAGCACCCGGATTCGGAGCGAAGCTTTCTTT
TRBV5-5	TRBD2	TRBJ2-1	NA	CASSLFPSGRNEQFF	TGTGCCAGCAGCTTGTTTCCTAGCGGGAGAAATGAGCAGTTCTTC
TRBV3-1/TRBV3-2	NA	TRBJ2-5	NA	CASSSPSRGRETQYF	TGTGCCAGCAGCTCCCCGAGCAGGGGCAGAGAGACCCAGTACTTC
TRBV7-2	NA	TRBJ2-3	once	CASSSADTQYF	TGTGCCAGCAGCTCCGCAGATACGCAGTATTTT
TRBV28	NA	TRBJ2-7	NA	CASSNDRGGVYEQYF	TGTGCCAGCAGCAACGACAGAGGGGGGGTTTACGAGCAGTACTTC
TRBV19	TRBD2	TRBJ2-3	once	CASRRLAGGPSTQYF	TGTGCCAGTAGAAGACTAGCGGGAGGGCCAAGTACGCAGTATTTT
TRBV10-3	TRBD1	TRBJ2-7	NA	CASGQGSGGSYEQYF	TGTGCCAGCGGACAGGGGTCAGGAGGCTCCTACGAGCAGTACTTC
TRBV7-9	TRBD1	TRBJ1-2	NA	CASSPGQLANYGYTF	TGTGCCAGCAGCCCGGGACAGTTAGCTAACTATGGCTACACCTTC
TRBV21-1	NA	TRBJ2-1	once	CASSKEIGRLKLGGSAYNEQFF	TGTGCCAGCAGCAAAGAGATTGGTAGGTTAAAACTGGGGGGAAGCGCCTACAATGAGCAGTTCTTC
TRBV9	NA	TRBJ1-3	NA	CASSLTLPGQNTIYF	TGTGCCAGCAGCCTTACGCTTCCGGGACAAAACACCATATATTTT
TRBV7-9	NA	TRBJ2-3	NA	CASSLGGREADTQYF	TGTGCCAGCAGCTTAGGTGGAAGGGAGGCAGATACGCAGTATTTT
TRBV3-1/TRBV3-2	TRBD2	TRBJ2-3	NA	CASSQGPLSGREDTQYF	TGTGCCAGCAGCCAAGGCCCTCTTAGCGGGAGAGAAGATACGCAGTATTTT
TRBV3-1/TRBV3-2	NA	TRBJ2-5	NA	CASSQLGGQETQYF	TGTGCCAGCAGCCAACTAGGGGGCCAAGAGACCCAGTACTTC
TRBV19	NA	TRBJ2-3	NA	CASSNPSVDTQYF	TGTGCCAGTAGTAATCCCTCCGTCGATACGCAGTATTTT
TRBV28	NA	TRBJ1-4	NA	CASSPGDGQLSLFF	TGTGCCAGCAGCCCCGGAGATGGACAGCTAAGCCTGTTTTTT
TRBV19	NA	TRBJ2-3	NA	CASSRGRTPDTQYF	TGTGCCAGTAGTAGGGGCAGAACGCCAGATACGCAGTATTTT
TRBV19	TRBD1	TRBJ1-5	NA	CASSTSPPGTGSAQPQHF	TGTGCCAGTAGTACCTCTCCGCCCGGGACAGGGTCAGCTCAGCCCCAGCATTTT
TRBV12-5	NA	TRBJ1-2	few	CASGLVNYRVDGYTF	TGTGCTAGTGGTTTGGTAAATTACAGGGTTGATGGCTACACCTTC
TRBV28	TRBD1	TRBJ1-5	NA	CASSENRGNQPQHF	TGTGCCAGCAGCGAAAACAGGGGGAATCAGCCCCAGCATTTT
TRBV28	NA	TRBJ1-2	NA	CASSRARTGYGYTF	TGTGCCAGCAGCAGAGCGCGGACGGGATATGGCTACACCTTC
TRBV28	NA	TRBJ2-7	NA	CASSLLGGSGRGREQYF	TGTGCCAGCAGTTTACTCGGTGGTAGTGGGCGGGGTCGCGAGCAGTACTTC
TRBV28	NA	TRBJ2-3	NA	CASSAGTDTQYF	TGTGCCAGCTCCGCAGGGACAGATACGCAGTATTTT
TRBV7-2	TRBD2	TRBJ2-7	NA	CASSKEVAGGPFAYEQYF	TGTGCCAGCAGTAAAGAGGTAGCGGGAGGGCCCTTCGCTTACGAGCAGTACTTC
TRBV28	TRBD1	TRBJ1-1	NA	CASSQYRGNTEAFF	TGTGCCAGCAGTCAATACAGGGGGAACACTGAAGCTTTCTTT
TRBV7-6	NA	TRBJ2-1	NA	CASSAEPRGSQNEQFF	TGTGCCAGCAGCGCCGAACCCAGGGGTTCGCAAAATGAGCAGTTCTTC
TRBV28	NA	TRBJ2-3	NA	CASNKPHDNLWRVNTDTQYF	TGTGCCAGCAACAAACCCCACGACAACCTTTGGAGGGTGAACACAGATACGCAGTATTTT
TRBV18	NA	TRBJ2-3	NA	CASSPGTPRDTQYF	TGTGCCAGCTCACCAGGGACACCCCGAGATACGCAGTATTTT
TRBV3-1/TRBV3-2	TRBD2	TRBJ2-3	NA	CASSQNGLVLDTQYF	TGTGCCAGCAGCCAAAACGGACTAGTGTTAGATACGCAGTATTTT
TRBV19	TRBD1	TRBJ2-2	few	CASSIRDRGPGELFF	TGTGCCAGTAGTATCCGGGACAGGGGACCCGGGGAGCTGTTTTTT
TRBV19	NA	TRBJ1-1	once	CASSAKDRGHTEAFF	TGTGCCAGTAGTGCTAAGGACCGAGGGCACACTGAAGCTTTCTTT
TRBV3-1/TRBV3-2	NA	TRBJ2-1	NA	CASSQDAGGGLYNEQFF	TGTGCCAGCAGCCAAGATGCTGGGGGAGGCCTGTACAATGAGCAGTTCTTC
TRBV28	NA	TRBJ2-7	NA	CASSLTQSYEQYF	TGTGCCAGCAGCCTGACTCAGTCTTACGAGCAGTACTTC
TRBV19	TRBD1	TRBJ2-1	NA	CASSPPTGGFIDEQFF	TGTGCCAGTAGTCCCCCCACAGGGGGCTTCATCGATGAGCAGTTCTTC
TRBV5-4	TRBD1	TRBJ1-2	NA	CASSSDRDSYGYTF	TGTGCCAGCAGCTCTGACAGGGATTCCTATGGCTACACCTTC
TRBV5-6	NA	TRBJ2-1	once	CASSLGDKYNEQFF	TGTGCCAGCAGCTTGGGGGACAAATACAATGAGCAGTTCTTC
TRBV29-1	NA	TRBJ2-3	NA	CSVVGPTGGSTDTQYF	TGCAGCGTTGTCGGACCGACAGGTGGTAGCACAGATACGCAGTATTTT
TRBV30	TRBD1	TRBJ2-7	NA	CAWSIGTGAYEQYF	TGTGCCTGGAGTATCGGGACAGGGGCCTACGAGCAGTACTTC
TRBV5-5	TRBD1	TRBJ2-7	NA	CASSSDRGLGYGAYEQYF	TGTGCCAGCAGCAGTGACAGGGGGCTCGGTTATGGGGCTTACGAGCAGTACTTC
TRBV5-1	NA	TRBJ2-1	NA	CASSPVPSRNEQFF	TGCGCCAGCAGCCCCGTGCCTAGTCGCAATGAGCAGTTCTTC
TRBV5-5	NA	TRBJ1-1	NA	CASSLPGAGTEAFF	TGTGCCAGCAGCTTACCAGGGGCTGGTACTGAAGCTTTCTTT
TRBV9	TRBD1	TRBJ2-1	few	CASSSGTGNEQFF	TGTGCCAGCAGCTCCGGGACAGGGAACGAGCAGTTCTTC
TRBV24-1	NA	TRBJ1-2	NA	CATSDLHGYGYTF	TGTGCCACCAGTGATTTACACGGGTATGGCTACACCTTC
TRBV21-1	NA	TRBJ1-2	once	CASSPQGGRRDYYGYTF	TGTGCCAGCAGCCCCCAGGGGGGCCGAAGAGACTACTATGGCTACACCTTC
TRBV29-1	TRBD2	TRBJ2-7	NA	CSVAGGTSGSSDEQYF	TGCAGCGTTGCCGGCGGGACTAGCGGGAGTTCCGACGAGCAGTACTTC
TRBV20-1	TRBD2	TRBJ2-1	NA	CSASLRGGRIYNEQFF	TGCAGTGCTAGTTTGAGGGGCGGGAGGATTTACAATGAGCAGTTCTTC
TRBV5-6	NA	TRBJ2-7	NA	CASREQGQNYEQYF	TGTGCCAGCAGAGAACAGGGTCAAAACTACGAGCAGTACTTC
TRBV28	NA	TRBJ1-2	NA	CASSRTVRGPYGYTF	TGTGCCAGCAGCCGTACTGTCAGGGGTCCCTATGGCTACACCTTC
TRBV18	TRBD1	TRBJ1-4	NA	CASSPRDSNEKLFF	TGTGCCAGCTCACCCCGGGACAGTAATGAAAAACTGTTTTTT
TRBV27	TRBD2	TRBJ2-3	NA	CASSPGTRLAGDTDTQYF	TGTGCCAGCAGTCCAGGAACTCGACTAGCGGGGGACACAGATACGCAGTATTTT
TRBV20-1	TRBD2	TRBJ2-1	NA	CSASSSGRRNEQFF	TGCAGTGCTAGTAGTAGCGGGAGGCGTAATGAGCAGTTCTTC
TRBV2	NA	TRBJ1-2	NA	CASVPSRVGGYTF	TGTGCCAGCGTCCCCAGTCGTGTCGGGGGCTACACCTTC